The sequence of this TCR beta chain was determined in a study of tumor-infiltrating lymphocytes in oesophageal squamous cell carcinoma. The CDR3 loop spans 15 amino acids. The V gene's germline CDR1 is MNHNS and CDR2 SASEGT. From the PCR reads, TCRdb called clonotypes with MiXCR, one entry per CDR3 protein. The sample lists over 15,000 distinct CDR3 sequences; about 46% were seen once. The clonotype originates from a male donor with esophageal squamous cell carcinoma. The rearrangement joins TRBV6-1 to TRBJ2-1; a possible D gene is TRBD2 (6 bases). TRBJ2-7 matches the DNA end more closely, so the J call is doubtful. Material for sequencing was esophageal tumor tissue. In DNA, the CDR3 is TGTGCCAGCAGTCCTGGGACTTCGCTCACCTACGAGCAGTACTTC. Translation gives CASSPGTSLTYEQYF.